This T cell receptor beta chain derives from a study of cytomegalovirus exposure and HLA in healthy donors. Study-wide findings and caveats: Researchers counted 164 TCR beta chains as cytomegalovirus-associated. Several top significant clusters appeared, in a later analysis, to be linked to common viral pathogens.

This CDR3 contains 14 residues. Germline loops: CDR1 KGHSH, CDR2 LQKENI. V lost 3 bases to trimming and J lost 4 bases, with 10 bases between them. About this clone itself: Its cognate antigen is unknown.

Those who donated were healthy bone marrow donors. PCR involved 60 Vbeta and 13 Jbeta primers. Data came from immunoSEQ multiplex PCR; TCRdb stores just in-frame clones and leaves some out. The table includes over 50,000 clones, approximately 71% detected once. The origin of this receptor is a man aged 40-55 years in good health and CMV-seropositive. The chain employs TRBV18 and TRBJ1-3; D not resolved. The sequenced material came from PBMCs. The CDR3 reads CASSPPPGGNTIYF. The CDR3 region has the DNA TGTGCCAGCTCACCCCCACCCGGGGGAAACACCATATATTTT. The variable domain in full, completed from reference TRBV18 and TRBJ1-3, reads NAGVMQNPRHLVRRRGQEARLRCSPMKGHSHVYWYRQLPEEGLKFMVYLQKENIIDESGMPKERFSAEFPKEGPSILRIQQVVRGDSAAYFCASSPPPGGNTIYFGEGSWLTVV.